This passage covers 20 T cell receptor beta chains from one sample sequenced in a study of cytomegalovirus exposure and HLA in healthy donors. The PCR employed 60 Vbeta primers together with 13 Jbeta primers. Produced via immunoSEQ multiplex PCR; TCRdb's table is partial and in-frame only. The sample shows approximately 37,000 clones, around three quarters of them seen only once. Sequencing was carried out using PBMCs. The receptors were gathered from a male donor in good health and CMV-seronegative.

The chain uses TRBV7-9 and TRBJ2-5; D is perhaps TRBD2 (6 bases). This CDR3 comprises 14 residues. Germline-derived CDR1 and CDR2 are SEHNR and FQNEAQ (reference sequence). The V gene lost 0 bases and the J gene lost 4 bases, with 9 bases spanning the gap. This CDR3 reads CASSLARGRETQYF. The CDR3 DNA is TGTGCCAGCAGCTTAGCGCGGGGTCGAGAGACCCAGTACTTC.

This chain links TRBV25-1 with TRBJ2-1; 9 bases line up with TRBD1. The germline CDR1 and CDR2 sequences are MGHDK and SYGVNS. This CDR3 spans 15 amino acids. Germline trimming cut 6 bases from V and 6 bases from J; bases unmatched to any gene: 9. CDR3 region: CASSAGTGSLNEQFF. The CDR3 DNA reads TGTGCCAGCAGCGCCGGGACAGGGTCTCTCAATGAGCAGTTCTTC. Using reference TRBV25-1 and TRBJ2-1 for the parts outside the CDR3, the full variable domain is EADIYQTPRYLVIGTGKKITLECSQTMGHDKMYWYQQDPGMELHLIHYSYGVNSTEKGDLSSESTVSRIRTEHFPLTLESARPSHTSQYLCASSAGTGSLNEQFFGPGTRLTVL.

The gene calls are TRBV29-1 and TRBJ1-2; 7 bases fit TRBD1. Losses at the gene ends were 5 bases for V and 5 bases for J; bases not matched to a gene: 5. Per germline, CDR1 SQVTM and CDR2 ANQGSEA. The CDR3 contains 12 residues. The CDR3 spells CSVTGTVYGYTF. In nucleotides, the CDR3 is TGCAGCGTTACCGGGACAGTATATGGCTACACCTTC.

This clone was detected only a few times. The rearrangement uses TRBV30 and TRBJ1-6, with 7 bases lining up with TRBD1. The CDR3 length is 16 residues. The germline V gene has CDR1 GTSNPN and CDR2 SVGIG (reference sequence). V lost 5 bases and J lost 0; bases outside the gene matches: 7. CDR3 DNA sequence: TGTGCCTGGGGGACAGTTTACAGCTCCTATAATTCACCCCTCCACTTT. Its translation is CAWGTVYSSYNSPLHF.

The V gene is TRBV6-6, the J gene TRBJ2-1, with 7 bases matching TRBD1. The CDR3 length is 13 residues. Looked up from germline, CDR1 is MNHNY and CDR2 is SVGAGI (reference sequence). Losses at the gene ends were 7 bases for V and 7 bases for J; bases not matched to a gene: 7. CDR3 protein: CASIPDRANEQFF. CDR3 DNA: TGTGCCAGCATCCCAGACAGGGCAAATGAGCAGTTCTTC.

The count of this clone is one. This chain links TRBV6-5 with TRBJ2-7; 7 positions match TRBD2. The ends lost 6 bases at V and 0 bases at J; junction bases unmatched: 8. Germline V gives CDR1 MNHEY, CDR2 SVGAGI. CDR3 length: 15 residues. DNA of the CDR3: TGTGCCAGCAGGACCCCTGGGGACTACTCCTACGAGCAGTACTTC. Translation gives CASRTPGDYSYEQYF.

The rearrangement joins TRBV7-9 to TRBJ2-3; D ambiguous. V lost 5 bases and J 7 bases, leaving 10 bases between the germline ends. Per germline, CDR1 SEHNR and CDR2 FQNEAQ (reference sequence). The CDR3 has 12 amino acids. CDR3 sequence: CASSNQRYTQYF. Written as DNA, the CDR3 is TGTGCCAGCAGCAACCAGCGATATACGCAGTATTTT.

This chain links TRBV13 with TRBJ1-2, with D tentatively TRBD1 (6 bases). The CDR3 is 13 residues long. Germline V gene sequence: CDR1 PRHDT, CDR2 FYEKMQ (reference sequence). Between the trimmed V and J ends, which lost 6 bases and 2 bases, there was a span of 10 bases. CDR3 sequence reads: CASSSGQNYGYTF. DNA of the CDR3: TGTGCCAGCAGTTCAGGACAGAACTATGGCTACACCTTC.

CDR3 protein: CASSQDPNRGQYEQYF. DNA for the CDR3: TGCGCCAGCAGCCAAGATCCAAACAGGGGGCAATACGAGCAGTACTTC. This rearrangement joins TRBV4-1 to TRBJ2-7; 9 bases fit TRBD1. The V gene end was trimmed by 0 bases and the J gene end by 4 bases; junction bases not matched to a gene: 7. CDR1 is MGHRA, CDR2 YSYEKL, per germline. The CDR3 covers 16 residues.

The genes are TRBV7-3 and TRBJ1-3; 8 bases map to TRBD1. CDR3 length equals 15 residues. Germline V gives CDR1 SGHTA, CDR2 FQGTGA. V was pared by 2 bases and J by 0 bases, with 0 bases of the junction left unmatched. The CDR3 DNA is TGTGCCAGCAGCTTAGGGACAGGCTCTGGAAACACCATATATTTT. Residues: CASSLGTGSGNTIYF.

This rearrangement joins TRBV7-2 to TRBJ1-4, with 10 bases identical to TRBD1. Germline CDR1 SGHTA, CDR2 FQGNSA. The length of the CDR3 is 15 residues. With V trimmed by 1 base and J by 8 bases, 4 bases remained unmatched. The CDR3 DNA follows: TGTGCCAGCAGCTTAGTGGGACAGGGGAGGGAAAAACTGTTTTTT. This sequence encodes CASSLVGQGREKLFF.

The V gene is TRBV6-5, the J gene TRBJ1-5; 8 nucleotides match TRBD1. The CDR3 is 13 amino acids. Per germline, CDR1 MNHEY and CDR2 SVGAGI. V shed 5 bases and J 9 bases; nucleotides not matched to a gene: 6. CDR3 in amino acids: CASSTGRGLPQHF. The CDR3 region has the DNA TGTGCCAGCAGTACCGGCAGGGGGCTGCCCCAGCATTTT.

This clone has just a few counts. V usage is TRBV6-1 and J usage is TRBJ1-1, with no clear D. V was pared by 2 bases and J by 1 base, with 8 bases between. Germline CDR1 and CDR2: MNHNS and SASEGT. The CDR3 covers 14 residues. DNA for the CDR3: TGTGCCAGCAGTGAAATGTACGGGAACACTGAAGCTTTCTTT. Its translation is CASSEMYGNTEAFF.

The chain joins TRBV6-5 to TRBJ2-1, with 8 positions matching TRBD2. The CDR3 extends over 12 amino acids. Germline V gene sequence: CDR1 MNHEY, CDR2 SVGAGI. V gave up 2 bases and J gave up 9 bases; unmatched junction bases: 0. The CDR3 region has the DNA TGTGCCAGCAGTTACGCGGGGGGTGAGCAGTTCTTC. Translated, it gives CASSYAGGEQFF.

This clone was counted a single time. This chain joins TRBV5-1 and TRBJ1-2; 8 positions match TRBD1. Germline values: CDR1 SGHRS, CDR2 YFSETQ. The ends lost 1 base at V and 2 bases at J; junction bases unmatched: 7. The CDR3 extends over 16 amino acids. The CDR3 DNA reads as TGCGCCAGCAGCTTGTATCGGACAGGGACCAACTATGGCTACACCTTC. Protein sequence: CASSLYRTGTNYGYTF.

The chain carries TRBV2 and TRBJ1-5; D is perhaps TRBD1 (5 bases). The CDR3 has 14 residues. Germline assignment: CDR1 SNHLY and CDR2 FYNNEI. Trimming left V 9 bases short and J 3 bases short, with 15 bases between. DNA for the CDR3: TGTGCCAGTAAGATTGGGGGGGACAATCAGCCCCAGCATTTT. Amino acid sequence: CASKIGGDNQPQHF.

This clone has a single count. The rearrangement joins TRBV6-5 to TRBJ1-5; unclear D gene. The germline gives CDR1 MNHEY, CDR2 SVGAGI. This CDR3 contains 15 residues. V was pared by 4 bases and J by 1 base, with 11 bases between. CDR3 sequence reads: CASSSVPRSNQPQHF. CDR3 DNA: TGTGCCAGCAGTTCCGTCCCCAGGAGCAATCAGCCCCAGCATTTT.

This clone was seen a few times. The chain links TRBV2 to TRBJ2-3; D not resolved. Trimming left V 0 bases short and J 2 bases short, with 12 bases between. The CDR3 sequence is 16 residues long. Germline V gene sequence: CDR1 SNHLY, CDR2 FYNNEI. The CDR3 sequence: CASSEAELPYTDTQYF. CDR3 bases: TGTGCCAGCAGTGAAGCGGAGCTCCCGTACACAGATACGCAGTATTTT.

The chain has TRBV19 and TRBJ1-1; 7 bases are a match to TRBD1. Per the germline V gene, CDR1 is LNHDA and CDR2 is SQIVND (reference sequence). The CDR3 spans 14 residues. V shed 5 bases and J 0 bases; nucleotides not matched to a gene: 3. CDR3 nucleotide sequence: TGTGCCAGTAGTCCCGGGACAGTGAACACTGAAGCTTTCTTT. This gives the protein CASSPGTVNTEAFF.

This chain connects TRBV6-5 to TRBJ2-4, with 7 positions matching TRBD1. Germline CDR1 and CDR2: MNHEY and SVGAGI. J lost 2 bases, V lost 6 bases, and 4 bases had no gene match. CDR3 length: 14 amino acids. CDR3 bases: TGTGCCAGCAGAGACAGGGCTACCAAAAACATTCAGTACTTC. As protein: CASRDRATKNIQYF.